This T cell receptor beta chain is from a study of cytomegalovirus exposure and HLA in healthy donors. General study results and limits: The study carried out a later analysis of TCR beta sequences. It associated some 17,000 of them with specific HLA alleles at a false discovery rate of 0.05. The only immune exposure information that was available was CMV serostatus.

The CDR3 contains 15 residues. Germline loops: CDR1 GTSNPN, CDR2 SVGIG (reference sequence). The germline V and J ends were trimmed by 0 bases and 2 bases, with 13 bases remaining between them. In the PCR, 60 Vbeta and 13 Jbeta primers were used. Generated by immunoSEQ multiplex PCR, the TCRdb table keeps only in-frame clones and is missing some. The repertoire holds about 98,000 clones, with around 72% as singletons. On this clone: Antigen: not known.

The receptor comes from a man aged 18 to 29 in good health and CMV-seropositive. Sequences were obtained from PBMCs. This chain uses TRBV30 with TRBJ2-5; D remains unclear. In DNA form, the CDR3 reads TGTGCCTGGAGTGTGATGGCTAGAGAACAAGAGACCCAGTACTTC. Its translation is CAWSVMAREQETQYF.